These T cell receptor beta chains were read from a single sample in a study of radiotherapy plus CTLA-4 blockade in lung cancer. Repertoires were generated with immunoSEQ multiplex PCR, while TCRdb's copy carries only in-frame clones and drops some. The table lists about 91,000 clones, 60% to 80% of them singletons. The source material was peripheral blood, sampled from a patient treated with radiotherapy plus ipilimumab. These receptors were obtained from a human donor with non-small cell lung cancer that progressed on radiotherapy plus ipilimumab. CDR3s leave out the opening cysteine and the closing phenylalanine or tryptophan.

v_gene	len	j_gene	CDR3aa
TRBV11-2	10	TRBJ2-7	ASGDSWNEQY
TRBV9	11	TRBJ2-1	ASSVAVGNEQF
TRBV28	16	TRBJ1-6	ASSLGLNREGGNSPLH
TRBV6-1	11	TRBJ2-7	ASSRDDSYEQY
TRBV28	13	TRBJ1-2	ASTNSDRANYGYT
TRBV18	13	TRBJ2-5	ASSPERREKETQY
TRBV9	11	TRBJ2-5	ASSAGPQETQY
TRBV6-1	13	TRBJ2-5	ASSEGLAGGLAQY
TRBV28	14	TRBJ2-1	ASSTDREGVDNEQF
TRBV2	10	TRBJ1-2	ASSAQPYGYT
TRBV30	12	TRBJ1-6	AWSEGRGISPLH
TRBV10-2	11	TRBJ1-2	ASSAGTFYGYT
TRBV15	13	TRBJ2-7	ATSRGGISSYEQY
TRBV7-9	12	TRBJ1-2	ASSPSWEEDGYT
TRBV7-8	13	TRBJ2-5	ASSLEKDQGETQY
TRBV19	12	TRBJ1-5	ASSTGRVGQPQH
TRBV5-4	13	TRBJ2-1	ASSTYRGPNNEQF
TRBV5-5	12	TRBJ2-1	ASSLEVGLNEQF
TRBV18	11	TRBJ2-5	ASSPFREETQY
TRBV11-2	15	TRBJ2-6	ASSLAFRRSGANVLT
TRBV27	14	TRBJ1-4	ASSPGQYLEVEKLF
TRBV19	14	TRBJ1-1	ASTISWGAVHTEAF
TRBV7-2	12	TRBJ2-7	ASSPSGRGYEQY
TRBV28	13	TRBJ1-2	ASSPYGGVDYGYT
TRBV19	13	TRBJ1-3	ASSISGNSGNTIY
TRBV28	15	TRBJ1-2	ASSTEEDRVKGYGYT
TRBV4-3	12	TRBJ2-1	ASSQDRGGREQF
TRBV2	8	TRBJ1-2	ASISGGYT
TRBV30	12	TRBJ1-2	AWLEKVPNYGYT
TRBV29-1	11	TRBJ2-3	SLGEGSTDTQY
TRBV27	12	TRBJ1-2	ASSLGRNNYGYT
TRBV5-6	12	TRBJ2-7	ASSPGGRRNEQY
TRBV12-2	19	TRBJ2-7	ASRYQQGGDGSGLWIYEQY
TRBV25-1	12	TRBJ1-2	ASSEFAGVHGYT
TRBV9	12	TRBJ2-7	ASSVGGRAYEQY
TRBV28	16	TRBJ2-7	ASSTSPGLAGDHYEQY